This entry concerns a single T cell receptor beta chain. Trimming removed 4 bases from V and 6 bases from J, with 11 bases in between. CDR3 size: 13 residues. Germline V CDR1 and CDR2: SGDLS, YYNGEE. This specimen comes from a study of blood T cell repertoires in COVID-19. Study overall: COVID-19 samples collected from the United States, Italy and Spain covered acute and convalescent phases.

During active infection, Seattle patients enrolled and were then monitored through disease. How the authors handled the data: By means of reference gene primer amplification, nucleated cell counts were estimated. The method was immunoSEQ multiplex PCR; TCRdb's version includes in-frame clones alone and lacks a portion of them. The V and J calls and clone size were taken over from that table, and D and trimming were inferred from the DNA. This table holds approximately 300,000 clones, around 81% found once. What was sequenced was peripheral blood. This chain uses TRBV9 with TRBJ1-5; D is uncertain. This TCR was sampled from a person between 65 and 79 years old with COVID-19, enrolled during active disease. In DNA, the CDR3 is TGTGCCAGCAGCTCCACGGGTCTTCAGCCCCAGCATTTT. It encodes CASSSTGLQPQHF.